A single sample is the source of the 28 T cell receptor beta chains below, sequenced in a study of CD8 T cells in Susac syndrome. The authors reverse transcribed 0.5 to 1 ug RNA with random hexamers. MiXCR, run by TCRdb on the immunoSEQ multiplex PCR reads, gives a single entry per CDR3 protein. The data hold around 230,000 distinct CDR3 sequences, with 95% observed a single time. Sequenced: CD4+ T cells from PBMCs. The receptors were sampled from a human donor with multiple sclerosis.

This chain connects TRBV12-5 to TRBJ2-7, with TRBD1 matching over 11 bases. CDR1 LGHNT and CDR2 FRNRAP come from the germline V gene. Trimming cost V 5 bases and J 6 bases; bases outside gene matches: 6. The CDR3 is made up of 14 amino acids. CDR3 nucleotide sequence: TGTGCTAGTGGTAAAGGGACAGGGGGGATCGAGCAGTACTTC. This codes for CASGKGTGGIEQYF. Full variable domain (rest looked up from reference TRBV12-5 and TRBJ2-7): DARVTQTPRHKVTEMGQEVTMRCQPILGHNTVFWYRQTMMQGLELLAYFRNRAPLDDSGMPKDRFSAEMPDATLATLKIQPSEPRDSAVYFCASGKGTGGIEQYFGPGTRLTVT.

J is TRBJ2-1 and V is TRBV3-1; D is perhaps TRBD2 (6 bases). Trimming stripped 2 bases from V and 7 bases from J, with 24 bases between. Germline lookup yields CDR1 LGHDT and CDR2 YNNKEL (reference sequence). The CDR3 consists of 18 residues. Here the CDR3 reads CASSQSRASGGPSNEQFF. DNA of the CDR3: TGTGCCAGCAGCCAATCCCGAGCGTCCGGAGGGCCCTCAAATGAGCAGTTCTTC.

This chain joins TRBV10-2 and TRBJ2-7; 8 positions agree with TRBD1. The ends lost 6 bases at V and 4 bases at J; junction bases unmatched: 11. Germline values: CDR1 WSHSY, CDR2 SAAADI. The CDR3 covers 15 residues. CDR3 protein: CASSARDRTGYEQYF. The CDR3 DNA reads TGCGCCAGCAGCGCTAGGGACAGGACAGGATACGAGCAGTACTTC.

The table lists this clonotype with a count of one. This chain uses TRBV20-1 with TRBJ2-3, with 9 positions matching TRBD2. The CDR3 covers 15 residues. Unmatched junction bases numbered 15, after V lost 6 bases and J lost 8 bases. The germline V gene has CDR1 DFQATT and CDR2 SNEGSKA (reference sequence). In DNA form, the CDR3 reads TGCAGTGCCCAGACCTATAGCGGGAGTCCCCCTACGCAGTATTTT. Amino acid sequence: CSAQTYSGSPPTQYF.

The genes are TRBV20-1 and TRBJ2-1; 10 bases are shared with TRBD2. Germline V CDR1 and CDR2: DFQATT, SNEGSKA (reference sequence). The CDR3 spans 17 residues. V lost 1 base to trimming and J lost 0 bases; unmatched junction nucleotides: 6. The CDR3 bases are TGCAGTGCTAGAGCACTAGCGGGGCAAAGCTCCTACAATGAGCAGTTCTTC. This translates into CSARALAGQSSYNEQFF.

This sequence joins TRBV7-2 and TRBJ2-7, with 9 bases matching TRBD2. V was clipped by 5 bases and J by 7 bases; unmatched bases: 9. CDR1 is SGHTA and CDR2 is FQGNSA in the germline V gene. There are 14 residues in the CDR3. CDR3 amino acids: CASSHPSGVREQYF. DNA of the CDR3: TGTGCCAGCAGCCATCCTAGCGGGGTAAGGGAGCAGTACTTC.

V usage is TRBV2 and J usage is TRBJ1-3, with D uncertain. Germline V lookup: CDR1 SNHLY, CDR2 FYNNEI. The CDR3 is made up of 15 amino acids. V lost 2 bases to trimming and J lost 0 bases, with 8 bases between them. The CDR3 spells CASSEQTLSGNTIYF. CDR3 coding DNA: TGTGCCAGCAGTGAACAGACCCTCTCTGGAAACACCATATATTTT.

CDR3 protein: CASSEAGRANYGYTF. As DNA, the CDR3 is TGTGCCAGCAGTGAAGCGGGCCGAGCTAACTATGGCTACACCTTC. The chain carries TRBV2 and TRBJ1-2, with D hard to call. This CDR3 is built from 15 residues. Looked up from germline, CDR1 is SNHLY and CDR2 is FYNNEI. Trimming removed 0 bases at V and 0 bases at J, with 8 bases between.

This sequence joins TRBV6-5 and TRBJ1-1; maybe TRBD1 (6 bases). The CDR3 totals 13 residues. Trimming stripped 2 bases from V and 3 bases from J, with 7 bases between. The germline V gene encodes CDR1 MNHEY and CDR2 SVGAGI. Written as DNA, the CDR3 is TGTGCCAGCAGTTACAGGGGGGACACTGAAGCTTTCTTT. It translates to CASSYRGDTEAFF.

The chain recombines TRBV30 with TRBJ1-4, with a tentative D call TRBD1 (5 bases). Germline-derived CDR1 and CDR2 are GTSNPN and SVGIG (reference sequence). V shed 2 bases and J shed 8 bases, with 9 bases lying between them. The CDR3 contains 12 residues. The CDR3 protein is CAWSWGSEKLFF. The CDR3 DNA reads TGTGCCTGGAGTTGGGGGAGCGAAAAACTGTTTTTT.

V is TRBV7-9 and J is TRBJ1-1; D might be TRBD1 (6 bases). V dropped 5 bases and J dropped 4 bases, with 11 bases sitting between them. Germline V gives CDR1 SEHNR, CDR2 FQNEAQ (reference sequence). This CDR3 contains 13 residues. The CDR3 coding sequence is TGTGCCAGCAGCCCAGCGGGGGCCACTGAAGCTTTCTTT. It yields the protein CASSPAGATEAFF.

The rearrangement uses TRBV27 and TRBJ2-1, with TRBD2 identical over 9 bases. CDR3 length: 14 residues. V trimming: 3 bases; J trimming: 7 bases; junction bases outside the gene matches: 4. The germline V gene has CDR1 MNHEY and CDR2 SMNVEV (reference sequence). The DNA for the CDR3 is TGTGCCAGCAGTTTTAGCGGGAGTTGGAATGAGCAGTTCTTC. It translates to CASSFSGSWNEQFF.

This rearrangement joins TRBV12-3 or TRBV12-4 to TRBJ2-1, with D possibly TRBD2 on 5 matching bases. This CDR3 is built from 13 residues. Trimming removed 6 bases from V and 6 bases from J, with 12 bases in between. Here the CDR3 DNA reads TGTGCCAGCAGGGCGGGCGAGGGCAATGAGCAGTTCTTC. It is translated as CASRAGEGNEQFF.

The rearrangement joins TRBV9 to TRBJ2-1; 11 bases fit TRBD2. V was pared by 2 bases and J by 9 bases, with 4 bases of the junction left unmatched. CDR1 SGDLS and CDR2 YYNGEE come from the germline V gene. The CDR3 consists of 14 residues. DNA for the CDR3: TGTGCCAGCAGCGTGATCCTAGCGGGAGGTGAGCAGTTCTTC. This codes for CASSVILAGGEQFF.

The J gene is TRBJ2-7, the V gene TRBV20-1; TRBD1 or TRBD2 may be the D gene (5 bases each). The V end lost 4 bases, the J end lost 0 bases, and 10 bases lay between the germline ends. The CDR3 extends over 13 amino acids. Germline CDR1 DFQATT, CDR2 SNEGSKA (reference sequence). The CDR3 loop reads CSANGDGSYEQYF. CDR3 bases: TGCAGTGCTAATGGGGACGGCTCCTACGAGCAGTACTTC.

This chain joins TRBV20-1 and TRBJ1-2; D is perhaps TRBD1 (5 bases). CDR3 size: 15 residues. V lost 1 base and J lost 0, with 12 bases in between. Germline V CDR1 and CDR2: DFQATT, SNEGSKA (reference sequence). In DNA form, the CDR3 reads TGCAGTGCTAGAGTAGCGGGGGGTGCTAACTATGGCTACACCTTC. This codes for CSARVAGGANYGYTF.

J is TRBJ2-1 and V is TRBV20-1, with 7 positions matching TRBD2. The CDR3 has 16 residues. V lost 0 bases, J lost 4 bases, and 9 bases stayed unmatched. From germline, CDR1 is DFQATT and CDR2 SNEGSKA (reference sequence). The CDR3 bases are TGCAGTGCTAGAGATCGAGGCGGGAGTGATTACAATGAGCAGTTCTTC. Translating it yields CSARDRGGSDYNEQFF.

This clonotype showed up just once. The chain combines TRBV12-3 or TRBV12-4 with TRBJ2-7, with a tentative D call TRBD2 (7 bases). V was trimmed by 5 bases and J by 6 bases, leaving 23 bases between them. The CDR3 consists of 16 residues. This CDR3 is CASSTRAGGRFSEQYF. The CDR3 nucleotides read TGTGCCAGCAGTACCCGTGCCGGGGGGCGGTTCTCCGAGCAGTACTTC.

The genes are TRBV28 and TRBJ1-5, with unresolved D. The length of the CDR3 is 14 residues. V was trimmed by 6 bases and J by 0 bases, leaving 9 bases between them. Germline V gene lookup returns CDR1 MDHEN and CDR2 SYDVKM. The CDR3: CASRDGISNQPQHF. Written as DNA, the CDR3 is TGTGCCAGCAGGGACGGGATTAGCAATCAGCCCCAGCATTTT.

This chain uses TRBV27 with TRBJ2-3; perhaps TRBD2 as D (6 bases). Trimming shortened V by 10 bases and J by 0 bases, and 11 bases separated the two germline ends. The germline gives CDR1 MNHEY, CDR2 SMNVEV (reference sequence). The CDR3 extends over 13 amino acids. CDR3 sequence reads: CATSGPSTDTQYF. CDR3 sequence (DNA): TGTGCCACCAGCGGGCCGAGCACAGATACGCAGTATTTT.

This chain joins TRBV19 and TRBJ2-7, with D perhaps TRBD1 or TRBD2 (5 bases each). The CDR3 length is 13 residues. Deletions cut 4 bases from V and 4 bases from J, with 11 bases between. Germline V gene sequence: CDR1 LNHDA, CDR2 SQIVND (reference sequence). Here the CDR3 DNA reads TGTGCCAGTAGTAGACAGACTACTTACGAGCAGTACTTC. This encodes CASSRQTTYEQYF.

This chain links TRBV20-1 with TRBJ1-6, with D possibly TRBD1 on 5 matching bases. The germline CDR1 and CDR2 sequences are DFQATT and SNEGSKA (reference sequence). CDR3 length: 13 residues. V lost 1 base, J lost 7 bases, and 8 bases lay in between. CDR3 region: CSARVTANSPLHF. For the CDR3, the DNA is TGCAGTGCTAGAGTGACAGCCAATTCACCCCTCCACTTT.

V usage is TRBV12-3 or TRBV12-4 and J usage is TRBJ2-7, with TRBD1 matching 11 bases. This CDR3 is built from 14 residues. V shed 6 bases, J shed 5 bases, and the junction held 6 bases outside the gene matches. DNA of the CDR3: TGTGCCAGCAGCCGCCGGACAGGGGGCCACGAGCAGTACTTC. Protein: CASSRRTGGHEQYF.

The V and J genes are TRBV15 and TRBJ1-2, with unresolved D. This CDR3 region has 13 residues. Germline loops: CDR1 LNHNV, CDR2 YYDKDF (reference sequence). V dropped 0 bases and J dropped 8 bases, with 10 bases sitting between them. Here the CDR3 DNA reads TGTGCCACCAGCAGAGATAACCTTGGCGGCTACACCTTC. Translation gives CATSRDNLGGYTF.

The CDR3, as DNA: TGTGCCAGCAGTAAACAGGATGAGCAGTTCTTC. Protein: CASSKQDEQFF. The chain links TRBV27 to TRBJ2-1, with D possibly TRBD1 on 5 matching bases. The CDR3 is made up of 11 amino acids. The V and J ends lost 5 bases and 8 bases respectively, with 7 bases between them. Germline V CDR1 and CDR2: MNHEY, SMNVEV (reference sequence).

The rearrangement uses TRBV9 and TRBJ2-5; 7 nucleotides agree with TRBD2. CDR1 SGDLS and CDR2 YYNGEE come from the germline V gene. V was clipped by 1 base and J by 1 base; unmatched bases: 4. The CDR3 loop spans 15 amino acids. The CDR3, as DNA: TGTGCCAGCAGCGTACGGGGACTAACCCAAGAGACCCAGTACTTC. This sequence encodes CASSVRGLTQETQYF.

This rearrangement joins TRBV25-1 to TRBJ1-1, with D possibly TRBD1 on 5 matching bases. V was shortened by 7 bases and J by 3 bases, with 18 bases between the two germline ends. CDR3 length equals 15 residues. Looked up from germline, CDR1 is MGHDK and CDR2 is SYGVNS. The CDR3 here is CASMFSPGLDTEAFF. The CDR3 nucleotides are TGTGCCAGCATGTTTTCACCAGGGCTCGACACTGAAGCTTTCTTT.

The chain couples TRBV5-1 to TRBJ2-3; 9 bases fit TRBD2. CDR1 and CDR2 from the germline V gene are SGHRS and YFSETQ. Losses at the gene ends were 0 bases for V and 0 bases for J; bases not matched to a gene: 11. The CDR3 loop spans 19 amino acids. The CDR3: CASSLEASGIASSTDTQYF. CDR3 in DNA: TGCGCCAGCAGCTTGGAGGCTAGCGGGATTGCCTCTAGCACAGATACGCAGTATTTT. The variable domain in full, completed from reference TRBV5-1 and TRBJ2-3, reads KAGVTQTPRYLIKTRGQQVTLSCSPISGHRSVSWYQQTPGQGLQFLFEYFSETQRNKGNFPGRFSGRQFSNSRSEMNVSTLELGDSALYLCASSLEASGIASSTDTQYFGPGTRLTVL.